The 20 T cell receptor beta chains presented below share a single source sample, sequenced in a study of cytomegalovirus exposure and HLA in healthy donors. The PCR ran on 60 Vbeta and 13 Jbeta primers. Sequenced by immunoSEQ multiplex PCR; TCRdb stores in-frame clones only, minus some. Among around 140,000 clones listed, roughly 80% were seen once. The source material was PBMCs. The receptors were sampled from a man between 40 and 49 years old in good health and CMV-seronegative.

This clone has just a few counts. The rearrangement links TRBV28 to TRBJ2-5; weak D call: TRBD1 (6 bases). The CDR3 has 15 amino acids. Deletions cut 5 bases from V and 0 bases from J, with 13 bases between. CDR1 and CDR2 (germline): MDHEN, SYDVKM. CDR3 loop: CASSLPTGNQETQYF. The DNA of the CDR3 is TGTGCCAGCAGTCTACCTACAGGGAACCAAGAGACCCAGTACTTC.

The chain carries TRBV29-1 and TRBJ2-7, with D perhaps matching TRBD2 (6 bases). Trimming took off 4 bases at V and 6 bases at J, with 13 bases between the two ends. The CDR3 is 12 residues long. Germline V CDR1 and CDR2: SQVTM, ANQGSEA. The CDR3 reads CSVGRERAEQYF. The CDR3 DNA sequence: TGCAGCGTTGGGAGGGAGAGGGCCGAGCAGTACTTC.

The V and J genes are TRBV6-5 and TRBJ1-2, with 10 bases lining up with TRBD1. The germline gives CDR1 MNHEY, CDR2 SVGAGI. V lost 5 bases, J lost 7 bases, and 7 bases stayed unmatched. The CDR3 spans 14 residues. The CDR3 protein is CASSLGDRGPGYTF. The CDR3, as DNA: TGTGCCAGCAGTCTGGGTGACAGGGGGCCTGGCTACACCTTC.

This chain links TRBV12-5 with TRBJ2-7, with D unresolved. The V gene lost 5 bases and the J gene lost 6 bases, with 11 bases spanning the gap. Germline V gives CDR1 LGHNT, CDR2 FRNRAP. The CDR3 consists of 12 residues. This CDR3 reads CASGHSPIEQYF. CDR3 bases: TGTGCTAGTGGTCACAGTCCCATCGAGCAGTACTTC. The whole variable domain, filled in from reference TRBV12-5 and TRBJ2-7, reads DARVTQTPRHKVTEMGQEVTMRCQPILGHNTVFWYRQTMMQGLELLAYFRNRAPLDDSGMPKDRFSAEMPDATLATLKIQPSEPRDSAVYFCASGHSPIEQYFGPGTRLTVT.

This chain uses TRBV5-4 with TRBJ1-6; D is undetermined. Trimming took 2 bases from V and 0 from J, leaving 6 bases between them. The germline V gene encodes CDR1 SGHNT and CDR2 YYREEE (reference sequence). The length of the CDR3 is 15 residues. DNA of the CDR3: TGTGCCAGCAGCTTTCGGAGCTCCTATAATTCACCCCTCCACTTT. Protein sequence: CASSFRSSYNSPLHF.

Only one count was recorded for this clone. The V and J genes are TRBV10-3 and TRBJ1-5; D is ambiguous. Trimming pared 9 bases from V and 0 bases from J, leaving 9 bases between. The CDR3 length is 13 residues. Germline loops: CDR1 ENHRY, CDR2 SYGVKD. CDR3 sequence: CAIKPNSNQPQHF. The DNA of the CDR3 is TGTGCCATTAAGCCGAATAGCAATCAGCCCCAGCATTTT.

This clone came up a few times. Other DNA sequences of this sample code for an identical CDR3. The chain uses TRBV4-3 and TRBJ2-2, with 9 nucleotides matching TRBD1. The V and J ends lost 0 bases and 6 bases, in that order; junction bases with no gene match: 2. The CDR3 sequence is 15 residues long. Germline values: CDR1 LGHNA, CDR2 YSLEER. Here the CDR3 DNA reads TGCGCCAGCAGCCAAGAAAGACAGGGGGCCGGGGAGCTGTTTTTT. As protein: CASSQERQGAGELFF.

This sequence joins TRBV19 and TRBJ2-5; 11 positions agree with TRBD2. This CDR3 has 17 residues. V shed 2 bases, J shed 1 base, and the junction held 6 bases outside the gene matches. CDR1 is LNHDA, CDR2 SQIVND, per germline (reference sequence). Here the CDR3 DNA reads TGTGCCAGTAGTATAATGGGGCTAGCGGGGGGCCAAGAGACCCAGTACTTC. Amino acid sequence: CASSIMGLAGGQETQYF.

V is TRBV5-1 and J is TRBJ2-1, with 12 bases matching TRBD2. The V gene end was trimmed by 3 bases and the J gene end by 4 bases; junction bases not matched to a gene: 5. Germline CDR1 is SGHRS and CDR2 is YFSETQ. This CDR3 has 16 amino acids. CDR3 DNA: TGCGCCAGCAGCTGGACTAGCGGGGCTTCTTACAATGAGCAGTTCTTC. This encodes CASSWTSGASYNEQFF.

This clone was recorded once. V is TRBV7-9 and J is TRBJ1-4; 10 positions agree with TRBD1. J was trimmed by 7 bases and V by 2 bases; bases with no gene match: 7. This CDR3 comprises 16 residues. In germline, CDR1 is SEHNR, CDR2 FQNEAQ (reference sequence). CDR3 amino acids: CASSLRSGQGSEKLFF. As DNA, the CDR3 is TGTGCCAGCAGCTTAAGGTCGGGACAGGGGAGTGAAAAACTGTTTTTT. Full variable domain (rest looked up from reference TRBV7-9 and TRBJ1-4): DTGVSQNPRHKITKRGQNVTFRCDPISEHNRLYWYRQTLGQGPEFLTYFQNEAQLEKSRLLSDRFSAERPKGSFSTLEIQRTEQGDSAMYLCASSLRSGQGSEKLFFGSGTQLSVL.

The V call is TRBV5-4, the J call TRBJ2-5, with TRBD1 matching 9 bases. CDR3 length equals 14 residues. Germline V gene sequence: CDR1 SGHNT, CDR2 YYREEE (reference sequence). The V gene end was trimmed by 0 bases and the J gene end by 4 bases; junction bases not matched to a gene: 1. CDR3 amino acids: CASSLDRGRETQYF. The DNA for the CDR3 is TGTGCCAGCAGCTTGGACAGGGGGCGAGAGACCCAGTACTTC.

The CDR3 protein is CASRERTSNYNEQFF. CDR3 in DNA: TGTGCCAGCAGGGAGCGGACTAGCAACTACAATGAGCAGTTCTTC. The rearrangement uses TRBV28 and TRBJ2-1; TRBD2 matches at 8 bases. Per the germline V gene, CDR1 is MDHEN and CDR2 is SYDVKM. The CDR3 spans 15 residues. The J segment lost 3 bases and the V segment lost 6 bases, leaving 7 bases of the junction unmatched. Full variable domain (missing parts from reference TRBV28 and TRBJ2-1): DVKVTQSSRYLVKRTGEKVFLECVQDMDHENMFWYRQDPGLGLRLIYFSYDVKMKEKGDIPEGYSVSREKKERFSLILESASTNQTSMYLCASRERTSNYNEQFFGPGTRLTVL.

The V call is TRBV27, the J call TRBJ2-5; D is perhaps TRBD1 (6 bases). This CDR3 comprises 15 residues. Trimming shortened V by 4 bases and J by 2 bases, and 14 bases separated the two germline ends. The V gene's germline CDR1 is MNHEY and CDR2 SMNVEV (reference sequence). In DNA, the CDR3 is TGTGCCAGCAGTTCCCCCGGGACAAAACAAGAGACCCAGTACTTC. It codes for CASSSPGTKQETQYF.

The chain uses TRBV10-3 and TRBJ1-2; 11 nucleotides match TRBD1. V was clipped by 3 bases and J by 4 bases; unmatched bases: 10. The V gene's germline CDR1 is ENHRY and CDR2 SYGVKD. This CDR3 is built from 17 residues. CDR3 sequence: CAISDPVGQGATYGYTF. DNA for the CDR3: TGTGCCATCAGTGACCCCGTCGGACAGGGGGCTACCTATGGCTACACCTTC.

CDR3: CASSMEGAIFSYEQYF. Here the CDR3 DNA reads TGTGCCAGTAGTATGGAGGGGGCAATCTTTTCCTACGAGCAGTACTTC. The chain employs TRBV19 and TRBJ2-5; D might be TRBD1 (7 bases). The J call may be in error: the DNA end matches TRBJ2-7 better. The CDR3 is 16 amino acids. Germline CDR1 and CDR2: LNHDA and SQIVND (reference sequence).

This sequence joins TRBV29-1 and TRBJ1-2; 9 bases are shared with TRBD1. The V gene's germline CDR1 is SQVTM and CDR2 ANQGSEA. Germline trimming cut 3 bases from V and 6 bases from J; bases unmatched to any gene: 8. This CDR3 has 14 amino acids. CDR3 amino acids: CSVEPLGQGHGYTF. The CDR3 nucleotides read TGCAGCGTTGAGCCTTTGGGACAGGGCCATGGCTACACCTTC.

The chain couples TRBV6-1 to TRBJ1-6, with TRBD1 as a possible D gene (5 bases). The CDR3 runs to 14 residues. Germline CDR1 and CDR2: MNHNS and SASEGT. Trimming left V 5 bases short and J 5 bases short, with 10 bases between. The CDR3 region is CASSMTVDNSPLHF. DNA of the CDR3: TGTGCCAGCAGTATGACAGTGGATAATTCACCCCTCCACTTT.

The chain employs TRBV5-1 and TRBJ2-1; possible D gene TRBD1, 5 bases. The germline V gene has CDR1 SGHRS and CDR2 YFSETQ. This CDR3 has 14 amino acids. V lost 0 bases and J lost 5, with 9 bases in between. CDR3 protein: CASSLEAGNNEQFF. The CDR3 nucleotides are TGCGCCAGCAGCTTGGAGGCAGGGAACAATGAGCAGTTCTTC.

This clone came up once. The chain is built from TRBV2 and TRBJ2-5, with 10 bases lining up with TRBD1. The J call is in doubt because the DNA end fits TRBJ2-7 better. The CDR3 has 15 amino acids. CDR1 and CDR2 from the germline V gene are SNHLY and FYNNEI. The CDR3 coding sequence is TGTGCCAGCAGTGAACGGACAGGGGGGTCCTACGAGCAGTACTTC. Protein: CASSERTGGSYEQYF.

This clone has just one count. The V call is TRBV4-2, the J call TRBJ2-2; D is ambiguous. CDR3 length: 15 residues. Germline CDR1 is LGHNA and CDR2 is YNFKEQ. The V end was cut by 4 bases, the J end by 5 bases, with 14 bases between. The CDR3 DNA is TGTGCCAGCAGCCCTCAAGCGCGGTATACCGGGGAGCTGTTTTTT. Encoded protein: CASSPQARYTGELFF.